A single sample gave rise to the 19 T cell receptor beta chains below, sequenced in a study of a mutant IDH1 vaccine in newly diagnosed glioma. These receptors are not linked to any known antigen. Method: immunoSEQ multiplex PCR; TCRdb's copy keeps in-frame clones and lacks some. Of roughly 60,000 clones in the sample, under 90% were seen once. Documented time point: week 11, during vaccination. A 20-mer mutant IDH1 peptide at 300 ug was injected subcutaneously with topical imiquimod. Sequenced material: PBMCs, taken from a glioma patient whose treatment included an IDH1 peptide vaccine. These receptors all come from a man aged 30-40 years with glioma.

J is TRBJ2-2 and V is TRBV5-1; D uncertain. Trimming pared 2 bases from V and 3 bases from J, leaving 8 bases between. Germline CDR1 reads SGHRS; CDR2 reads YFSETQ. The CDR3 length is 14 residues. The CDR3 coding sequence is TGCGCCAGCAGCTTTGGCAGCGACACCGGGGAGCTGTTTTTT. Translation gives CASSFGSDTGELFF.

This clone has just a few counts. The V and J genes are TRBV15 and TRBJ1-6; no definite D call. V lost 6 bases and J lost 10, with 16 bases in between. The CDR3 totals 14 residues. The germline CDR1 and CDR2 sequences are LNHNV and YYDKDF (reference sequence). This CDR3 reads CATRTRKAGSPLHF. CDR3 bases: TGTGCCACCAGAACTAGAAAGGCAGGATCACCCCTCCACTTT.

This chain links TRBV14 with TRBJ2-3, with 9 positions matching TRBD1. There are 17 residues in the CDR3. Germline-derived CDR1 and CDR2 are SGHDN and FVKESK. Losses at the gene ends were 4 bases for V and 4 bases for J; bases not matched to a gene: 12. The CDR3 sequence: CASSPLRGQGVADTQYF. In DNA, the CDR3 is TGTGCCAGCAGCCCCCTCAGGGGACAGGGAGTAGCAGATACGCAGTATTTT.

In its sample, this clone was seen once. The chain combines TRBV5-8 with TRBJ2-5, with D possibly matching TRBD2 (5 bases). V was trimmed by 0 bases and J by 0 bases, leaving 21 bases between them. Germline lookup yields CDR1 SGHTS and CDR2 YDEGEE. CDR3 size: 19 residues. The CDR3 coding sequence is TGTGCCAGCAGCTTGGAGCGGAGGACGACGAACCCGTACCAAGAGACCCAGTACTTC. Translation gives CASSLERRTTNPYQETQYF.

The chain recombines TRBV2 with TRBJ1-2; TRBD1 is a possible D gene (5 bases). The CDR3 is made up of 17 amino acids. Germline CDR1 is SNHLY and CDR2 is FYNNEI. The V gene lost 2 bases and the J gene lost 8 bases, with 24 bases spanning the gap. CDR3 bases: TGTGCCAGCAGTGAATTGGAGGGGCCACGAAAAGTAGAGGGCTACACCTTC. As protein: CASSELEGPRKVEGYTF.

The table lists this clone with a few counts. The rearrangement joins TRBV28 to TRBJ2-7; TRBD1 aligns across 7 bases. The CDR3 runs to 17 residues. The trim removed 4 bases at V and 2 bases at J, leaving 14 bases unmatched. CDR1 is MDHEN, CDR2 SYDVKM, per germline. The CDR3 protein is CASSSSGQLIWAYEQYF. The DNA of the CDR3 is TGTGCCAGCAGTTCCTCGGGACAGTTAATTTGGGCCTACGAGCAGTACTTC.

DNA of the CDR3: TGTGCCAGCAGTGAGGGCCAGTTGATAGACAATGAGCAGTTCTTC. Its translation: CASSEGQLIDNEQFF. This chain uses TRBV2 with TRBJ2-1; D call uncertain. From germline, CDR1 is SNHLY and CDR2 FYNNEI. V lost 3 bases to trimming and J lost 5 bases, with 14 bases between them. The CDR3 consists of 15 residues. Full variable domain (remainder filled in from reference TRBV2 and TRBJ2-1): EPEVTQTPSHQVTQMGQEVILRCVPISNHLYFYWYRQILGQKVEFLVSFYNNEISEKSEIFDDQFSVERPDGSNFTLKIRSTKLEDSAMYFCASSEGQLIDNEQFFGPGTRLTVL.

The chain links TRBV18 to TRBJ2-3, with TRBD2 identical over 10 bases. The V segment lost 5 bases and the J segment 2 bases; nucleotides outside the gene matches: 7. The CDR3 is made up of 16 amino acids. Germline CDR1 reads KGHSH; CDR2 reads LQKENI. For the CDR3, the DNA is TGTGCCAGCTCATCCCGGACTAGCGGATACACAGATACGCAGTATTTT. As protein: CASSSRTSGYTDTQYF.

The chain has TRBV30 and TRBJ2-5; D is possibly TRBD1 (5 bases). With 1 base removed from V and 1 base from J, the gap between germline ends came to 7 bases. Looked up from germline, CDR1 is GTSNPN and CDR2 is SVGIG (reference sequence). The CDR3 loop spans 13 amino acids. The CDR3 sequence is CAWSGRVQETQYF. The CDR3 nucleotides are TGTGCCTGGAGTGGCAGGGTCCAAGAGACCCAGTACTTC.

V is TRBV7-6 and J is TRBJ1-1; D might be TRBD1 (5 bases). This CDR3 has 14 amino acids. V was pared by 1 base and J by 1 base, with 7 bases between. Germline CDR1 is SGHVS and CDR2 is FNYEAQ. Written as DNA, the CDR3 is TGTGCCAGCAGCTTAGGGACACAGAACACTGAAGCTTTCTTT. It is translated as CASSLGTQNTEAFF.

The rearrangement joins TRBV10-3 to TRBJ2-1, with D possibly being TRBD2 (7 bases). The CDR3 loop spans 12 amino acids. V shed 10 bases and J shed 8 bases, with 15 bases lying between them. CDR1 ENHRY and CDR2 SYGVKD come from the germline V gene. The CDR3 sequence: CATRGRGDEQFF. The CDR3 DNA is TGTGCCACCAGAGGGAGGGGGGATGAGCAGTTCTTC.

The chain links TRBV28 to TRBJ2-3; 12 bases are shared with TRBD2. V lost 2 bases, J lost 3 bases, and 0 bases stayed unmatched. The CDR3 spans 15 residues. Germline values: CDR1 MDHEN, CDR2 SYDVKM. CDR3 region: CASSLLAGGTDTQYF. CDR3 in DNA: TGTGCCAGCAGTTTACTAGCGGGAGGGACAGATACGCAGTATTTT.

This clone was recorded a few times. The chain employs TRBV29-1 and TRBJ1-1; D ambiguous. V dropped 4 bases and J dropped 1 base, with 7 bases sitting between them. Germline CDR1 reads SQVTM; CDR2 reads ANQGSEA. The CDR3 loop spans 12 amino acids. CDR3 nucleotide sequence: TGCAGCGTTGTCCCAGCGAACACTGAAGCTTTCTTT. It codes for CSVVPANTEAFF.

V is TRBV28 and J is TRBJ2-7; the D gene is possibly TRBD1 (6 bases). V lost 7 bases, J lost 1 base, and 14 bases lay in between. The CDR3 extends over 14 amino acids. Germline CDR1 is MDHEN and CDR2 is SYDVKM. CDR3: CASKGDTKSYEQYF. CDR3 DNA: TGTGCCAGCAAAGGGGACACGAAATCCTACGAGCAGTACTTC.

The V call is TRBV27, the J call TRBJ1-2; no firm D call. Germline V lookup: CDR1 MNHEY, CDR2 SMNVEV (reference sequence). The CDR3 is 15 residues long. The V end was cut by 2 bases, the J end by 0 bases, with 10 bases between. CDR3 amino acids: CASSLGRTSNYGYTF. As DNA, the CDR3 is TGTGCCAGCAGTTTAGGGAGGACCTCTAACTATGGCTACACCTTC.

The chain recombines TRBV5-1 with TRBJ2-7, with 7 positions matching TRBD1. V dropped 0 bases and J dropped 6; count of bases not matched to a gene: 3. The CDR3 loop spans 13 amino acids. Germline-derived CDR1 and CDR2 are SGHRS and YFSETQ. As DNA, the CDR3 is TGCGCCAGCAGCTTGGACACAGGGGCCGAGCAGTACTTC. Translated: CASSLDTGAEQYF.

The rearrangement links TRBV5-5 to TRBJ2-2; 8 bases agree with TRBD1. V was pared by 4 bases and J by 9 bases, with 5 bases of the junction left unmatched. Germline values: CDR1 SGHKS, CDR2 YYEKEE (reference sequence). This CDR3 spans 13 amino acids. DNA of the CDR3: TGTGCCAGCAGCGCTGACAGGGGCCGGGAGCTGTTTTTT. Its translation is CASSADRGRELFF.

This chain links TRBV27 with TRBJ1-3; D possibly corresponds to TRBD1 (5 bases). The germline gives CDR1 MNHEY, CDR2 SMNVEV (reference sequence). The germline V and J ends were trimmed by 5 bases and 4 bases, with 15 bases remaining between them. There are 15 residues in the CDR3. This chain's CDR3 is CASSPTREAGNTIYF. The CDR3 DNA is TGTGCCAGCAGTCCAACCAGGGAAGCCGGAAACACCATATATTTT.

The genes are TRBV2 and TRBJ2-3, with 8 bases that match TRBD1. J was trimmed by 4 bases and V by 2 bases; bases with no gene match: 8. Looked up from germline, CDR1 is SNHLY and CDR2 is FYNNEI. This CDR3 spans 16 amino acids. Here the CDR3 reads CASSEPRTGFSDTQYF. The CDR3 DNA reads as TGTGCCAGCAGTGAACCTAGGACAGGGTTCTCAGATACGCAGTATTTT.